Listed here are 31 T cell receptor beta chains from one sample, sequenced in a study of early stage breast cancer tumors. TCRdb's copy holds only in-frame clones and misses some; the assay was immunoSEQ multiplex PCR. The sample lists nearly 70,000 clones, over 80% seen once, with approximately 4.5% in the top ten. The sample consisted of blood. The source of these receptors is a person aged 35 to 50 with breast cancer.

The genes are TRBV5-1 and TRBJ2-5; tentatively, D is TRBD2 (5 bases). In germline, CDR1 is SGHRS, CDR2 YFSETQ. This CDR3 contains 15 residues. Between the trimmed V and J ends, which lost 3 bases and 1 base, there was a span of 13 bases. The CDR3 protein is CASSYTTAVQETQYF. CDR3 coding DNA: TGCGCCAGCAGCTACACCACAGCGGTCCAAGAGACCCAGTACTTC.

The J gene is TRBJ2-3, the V gene TRBV18; 10 positions agree with TRBD2. The CDR3 is 15 residues long. Germline CDR1 and CDR2: KGHSH and LQKENI. The junction had 3 bases not matched to a gene; V was cut back by 3 bases and J by 3 bases. The CDR3 reads CASSPGLAETDTQYF. CDR3 sequence (DNA): TGTGCCAGCTCACCCGGACTAGCGGAGACAGATACGCAGTATTTT.

J is TRBJ1-4 and V is TRBV23-1, with no clear D. TRBV23-1 carries the ORF label, with uncertain function. The V end was cut by 0 bases, the J end by 8 bases, with 13 bases between. The CDR3 is made up of 15 amino acids. The CDR3 coding sequence is TGCGCCAGCAGTCAATCGTCAAGGGTTGGGGAAAAACTGTTTTTT. As protein: CASSQSSRVGEKLFF.

A remark on this clone: In the same sample, other DNA sequences code for this CDR3. The V gene is TRBV5-6, the J gene TRBJ2-1; maybe TRBD1 (6 bases). Per the germline V gene, CDR1 is SGHDT and CDR2 is YYEEEE. The V gene lost 4 bases and the J gene lost 0 bases, with 11 bases spanning the gap. CDR3 size: 15 residues. In DNA, the CDR3 is TGTGCCAGCAGCCTAGGGGGTAGCTCCTACAATGAGCAGTTCTTC. Translated, it gives CASSLGGSSYNEQFF.

The rearrangement links TRBV29-1 to TRBJ2-2; 10 nucleotides match TRBD1. V dropped 0 bases and J dropped 4; count of bases not matched to a gene: 8. The CDR3 has 17 residues. Germline V gene sequence: CDR1 SQVTM, CDR2 ANQGSEA. The CDR3 DNA reads TGCAGCGTTGAAGATCCTGACAGGGGGCTGAGCACCGGGGAGCTGTTTTTT. This translates into CSVEDPDRGLSTGELFF.

J is TRBJ1-1 and V is TRBV28; 7 positions match TRBD1. CDR3 size: 14 residues. Germline-derived CDR1 and CDR2 are MDHEN and SYDVKM. Unmatched junction bases numbered 8, after V lost 6 bases and J lost 4 bases. CDR3 residues: CASSRHRQGTEAFF. CDR3 DNA: TGTGCCAGCAGCCGCCACAGACAGGGCACTGAAGCTTTCTTT.

The V call is TRBV28, the J call TRBJ1-4; D gene ambiguous. Germline CDR1 MDHEN, CDR2 SYDVKM. V lost 4 bases, J lost 1 base, and 10 bases lay in between. This CDR3 spans 15 amino acids. The DNA of the CDR3 is TGTGCCAGCAGTTCCGGCCAGGAAACTAATGAAAAACTGTTTTTT. It encodes CASSSGQETNEKLFF.

V is TRBV2 and J is TRBJ2-1, with 8 bases lining up with TRBD2. The V gene end was trimmed by 4 bases and the J gene end by 4 bases; junction bases not matched to a gene: 6. The CDR3 has 15 amino acids. The germline CDR1 and CDR2 sequences are SNHLY and FYNNEI. CDR3 sequence: CASSVLTGGYNEQFF. In nucleotides, the CDR3 is TGTGCCAGCAGTGTTCTAACGGGAGGGTACAATGAGCAGTTCTTC.

This clone was found a few times. CDR3 in amino acids: CASTDDDKNIQYF. CDR3 in DNA: TGTGCCAGTACGGACGACGACAAAAACATTCAGTACTTC. The chain employs TRBV19 and TRBJ2-4; unclear D gene. V lost 7 bases and J 3 bases, leaving 10 bases between the germline ends. Germline V gene sequence: CDR1 LNHDA, CDR2 SQIVND (reference sequence). The CDR3 is made up of 13 amino acids.

The chain combines TRBV27 with TRBJ1-1; 8 positions match TRBD1. V gave up 6 bases and J gave up 1 base; unmatched junction bases: 13. This CDR3 has 17 residues. Looked up from germline, CDR1 is MNHEY and CDR2 is SMNVEV (reference sequence). The CDR3 region has the DNA TGTGCCAGCAGCTTGGACTCGAGACAGGGGACGAACACTGAAGCTTTCTTT. This gives the protein CASSLDSRQGTNTEAFF.

This clone was seen once. The V gene is TRBV4-1, the J gene TRBJ1-5, with 8 positions matching TRBD1. Trimming removed 3 bases from V and 6 bases from J; junction bases left unmatched: 7. This CDR3 has 15 amino acids. Germline values: CDR1 MGHRA, CDR2 YSYEKL. The chain's CDR3 is CASSHTSGGGQPQHF. CDR3 DNA sequence: TGCGCCAGCAGCCACACGTCAGGGGGCGGTCAGCCCCAGCATTTT.

The V gene is TRBV7-9, the J gene TRBJ2-1, with TRBD2 matching 16 bases. The CDR3 runs 17 residues. Trimming at V came to 4 bases and at J to 9 bases, leaving 9 bases not matched to a gene. Germline CDR1 reads SEHNR; CDR2 reads FQNEAQ (reference sequence). CDR3 sequence reads: CASSSPGLAGGRTEQFF. CDR3 sequence (DNA): TGTGCCAGCAGCTCCCCGGGACTAGCGGGAGGGCGAACTGAGCAGTTCTTC.

J is TRBJ2-5 and V is TRBV7-8; D is uncertain. The CDR3 loop spans 13 amino acids. V lost 5 bases to trimming and J lost 1 base, with 8 bases between them. The germline gives CDR1 SGHVS, CDR2 FQNEAQ. The CDR3 is CASSIDTQETQYF. CDR3 bases: TGTGCCAGCAGCATTGATACCCAAGAGACCCAGTACTTC.

This chain links TRBV7-9 with TRBJ2-7; 8 bases line up with TRBD2. Germline V gene sequence: CDR1 SEHNR, CDR2 FQNEAQ (reference sequence). The CDR3 totals 14 residues. V trimming: 5 bases; J trimming: 9 bases; junction bases outside the gene matches: 12. The CDR3 bases are TGTGCCAGCAGCCAGGGACTAGATCCCCTCGTGCAGTACTTC. Its protein product is CASSQGLDPLVQYF.

The rearrangement links TRBV5-1 to TRBJ2-2; tentative D call: TRBD1 (7 bases). There are 15 residues in the CDR3. Germline CDR1 and CDR2: SGHRS and YFSETQ. V was shortened by 1 base and J by 3 bases, with 10 bases between the two germline ends. As DNA, the CDR3 is TGCGCCAGCAGCTTGCAGGGGGGTGACACCGGGGAGCTGTTTTTT. It translates to CASSLQGGDTGELFF. Together with reference TRBV5-1 and TRBJ2-2, the CDR3 gives the full variable domain: KAGVTQTPRYLIKTRGQQVTLSCSPISGHRSVSWYQQTPGQGLQFLFEYFSETQRNKGNFPGRFSGRQFSNSRSEMNVSTLELGDSALYLCASSLQGGDTGELFFGEGSRLTVL.

The chain is built from TRBV5-1 and TRBJ1-2; 7 nucleotides align to TRBD1. This CDR3 has 15 residues. V lost 3 bases to trimming and J lost 4 bases; unmatched junction nucleotides: 9. Germline V CDR1 and CDR2: SGHRS, YFSETQ. CDR3 in amino acids: CASSSKTGTAYGYTF. DNA for the CDR3: TGCGCCAGCAGCTCAAAGACAGGGACGGCCTATGGCTACACCTTC.

This clone was observed once. The genes are TRBV21-1 and TRBJ1-1. TRBV21-1 counts as a pseudogene. The CDR3 length is 15 residues. CDR3 DNA: TGTGCCAGCAGCAAAGTTCGGGGCATGAACACTGAAGCTTTCTTT. This sequence encodes CASSKVRGMNTEAFF.

CDR3 DNA sequence: TGTGCCAGCAGCTTGGGTAGGAATAGCAATCAGCCCCAGCATTTT. Protein sequence: CASSLGRNSNQPQHF. The chain uses TRBV5-6 and TRBJ1-5; the D is unclear. This CDR3 spans 15 amino acids. Germline lookup yields CDR1 SGHDT and CDR2 YYEEEE. Trimming took off 0 bases at V and 0 bases at J, with 7 bases between the two ends.

The genes are TRBV10-3 and TRBJ1-1; no reliable D call. V lost 4 bases and J lost 1, with 7 bases in between. The CDR3 sequence is 13 residues long. Looked up from germline, CDR1 is ENHRY and CDR2 is SYGVKD. CDR3 nucleotides: TGTGCCATCAGTGGTTCGGCGAACACTGAAGCTTTCTTT. This gives the protein CAISGSANTEAFF.

Here the CDR3 DNA reads TGTGCCAGCAGGGGGGACAGGGGGCAAGATGAGCAGTTCTTC. Its translation: CASRGDRGQDEQFF. The gene calls are TRBV2 and TRBJ2-1; 12 nucleotides line up with TRBD1. The CDR3 loop spans 14 amino acids. Losses at the gene ends were 6 bases for V and 8 bases for J; bases not matched to a gene: 5. Germline CDR1 reads SNHLY; CDR2 reads FYNNEI. The whole variable domain, remainder taken from reference TRBV2 and TRBJ2-1, is EPEVTQTPSHQVTQMGQEVILRCVPISNHLYFYWYRQILGQKVEFLVSFYNNEISEKSEIFDDQFSVERPDGSNFTLKIRSTKLEDSAMYFCASRGDRGQDEQFFGPGTRLTVL.

The rearrangement links TRBV7-9 to TRBJ2-3; TRBD2 matches at 8 bases. Per germline, CDR1 SEHNR and CDR2 FQNEAQ (reference sequence). After removal of 6 bases from V and 0 bases from J, the junction contained 5 bases not matched to a gene. The CDR3 runs to 15 residues. The CDR3 spells CASRHTSGSTDTQYF. Written as DNA, the CDR3 is TGTGCCAGCAGACACACTAGCGGTAGCACAGATACGCAGTATTTT.

V gene TRBV28 combines with J gene TRBJ2-7, with 7 bases matching TRBD2. The CDR3 is 15 residues long. Germline CDR1 reads MDHEN; CDR2 reads SYDVKM. With V trimmed by 5 bases and J by 4 bases, 11 bases remained unmatched. DNA of the CDR3: TGTGCCAGCAGTCTTGGGGGGGTTGGTTCATACGAGCAGTACTTC. Amino acid sequence: CASSLGGVGSYEQYF.

The chain combines TRBV18 with TRBJ1-1; tentatively, D is TRBD1 (6 bases). Germline V gene lookup returns CDR1 KGHSH and CDR2 LQKENI. There are 16 residues in the CDR3. V was shortened by 0 bases and J by 0 bases, with 11 bases between the two germline ends. CDR3 nucleotides: TGTGCCAGCTCACCACCGATCAGGGGAGTGAACACTGAAGCTTTCTTT. Its protein is CASSPPIRGVNTEAFF.

This chain joins TRBV30 and TRBJ1-1, with unresolved D. The CDR3 totals 12 residues. Germline CDR1 reads GTSNPN; CDR2 reads SVGIG (reference sequence). Trimming cost V 2 bases and J 4 bases, with 8 bases left between them. The CDR3 DNA is TGTGCCTGGAGTCCAACCTTCACTGAAGCTTTCTTT. Residues: CAWSPTFTEAFF.

This chain connects TRBV29-1 to TRBJ2-6; D not certain. The V gene lost 0 bases and the J gene lost 0 bases, with 6 bases spanning the gap. The CDR3 runs to 15 residues. CDR1 and CDR2 from the germline V gene are SQVTM and ANQGSEA. The CDR3 is CSVEEGSSGANVLTF. For the CDR3, the DNA is TGCAGCGTTGAAGAGGGCAGCTCTGGGGCCAACGTCCTGACTTTC.

V is TRBV5-4 and J is TRBJ1-5, with D maybe TRBD1 (6 bases). With 4 bases removed from V and 1 base from J, the gap between germline ends came to 9 bases. Germline values: CDR1 SGHNT, CDR2 YYREEE (reference sequence). This CDR3 contains 14 residues. Here the CDR3 DNA reads TGTGCCAGCAGCCGTCAGGGGAGCAATCAGCCCCAGCATTTT. It yields the protein CASSRQGSNQPQHF.

V gene TRBV7-9 combines with J gene TRBJ2-3, with a tentative D call TRBD2 (6 bases). Trimming left V 3 bases short and J 5 bases short, with 18 bases between. The CDR3 has 16 amino acids. Germline CDR1 reads SEHNR; CDR2 reads FQNEAQ (reference sequence). CDR3 DNA: TGTGCCAGCAGCTTTCCGGGAGAGGGCCCCAAAGATACGCAGTATTTT. It encodes CASSFPGEGPKDTQYF.

The V call is TRBV11-2, the J call TRBJ1-4, with unresolved D. Trimming removed 4 bases from V and 0 bases from J, with 12 bases in between. Per the germline V gene, CDR1 is SGHAT and CDR2 is FQNNGV. The CDR3 spans 16 residues. The CDR3 loop reads CASSSPLFATNEKLFF. CDR3 nucleotide sequence: TGTGCCAGCAGCTCCCCGCTCTTTGCAACTAATGAAAAACTGTTTTTT.

This rearrangement joins TRBV18 to TRBJ2-7, with D tentatively TRBD1 or TRBD2 (6 bases each). V lost 1 base and J lost 6, with 10 bases in between. CDR1 is KGHSH, CDR2 LQKENI, per germline. This CDR3 spans 13 amino acids. The CDR3 sequence: CASSPLQGGEQYF. CDR3 DNA sequence: TGTGCCAGCTCACCACTACAGGGAGGCGAGCAGTACTTC.

CDR3 DNA sequence: TGTGCCAGCAGTTTCCCGACAGGGACGCGCGTAGGAGCTTTCTTT. Translating gives CASSFPTGTRVGAFF. The chain links TRBV28 to TRBJ1-1; 7 bases align to TRBD1. CDR3 length equals 15 residues. V shed 3 bases and J 10 bases; nucleotides not matched to a gene: 14. The germline CDR1 and CDR2 sequences are MDHEN and SYDVKM.

V usage is TRBV6-1 and J usage is TRBJ1-2; D is unresolved. The V gene's germline CDR1 is MNHNS and CDR2 SASEGT. Deletions cut 6 bases from V and 2 bases from J, with 16 bases between. There are 15 residues in the CDR3. CDR3 nucleotide sequence: TGTGCCAGCAGAGACCAAGACGGAACGAACTATGGCTACACCTTC. Translated, it gives CASRDQDGTNYGYTF.